The 26 T cell receptor beta chains below come from one sample, sequenced in a study of blood T cell repertoires in COVID-19. Clones were read by immunoSEQ multiplex PCR, and TCRdb kept only the in-frame ones, dropping some. The repertoire includes 200,000 to 300,000 clones, approximately 86% of them detected once, and around 1.8% sits in the top ten. Sequencing was performed on peripheral blood. These receptors originate from a man aged 25-45 years with active or convalescent COVID-19.

This rearrangement joins TRBV7-8 to TRBJ1-5; tentatively, D is TRBD1 (6 bases). Trimming took 11 bases from V and 1 from J, leaving 18 bases between them. The V gene's germline CDR1 is SGHVS and CDR2 FQNEAQ. This CDR3 is built from 15 residues. The CDR3 DNA sequence: TGTGCCGCGGGGGGGCAGACCTTGAGCAATCAGCCCCAGCATTTT. It specifies CAAGGQTLSNQPQHF. The full variable domain, completed using reference TRBV7-8 and TRBJ1-5, is GAGVSQSPRYKVAKRGQDVALRCDPISGHVSLFWYQQALGQGPEFLTYFQNEAQLDKSGLPSDRFFAERPEGSVSTLKIQRTQQEDSAVYLCAAGGQTLSNQPQHFGDGTRLSIL.

The chain links TRBV7-8 to TRBJ2-3; possible D gene TRBD1, 5 bases. CDR3 length: 16 amino acids. The ends were cut back, 0 bases at V and 4 bases at J, with 14 bases in the middle. The germline CDR1 and CDR2 sequences are SGHVS and FQNEAQ. CDR3 in amino acids: CASSLAGVDSADTQYF. DNA for the CDR3: TGTGCCAGCAGCTTAGCAGGGGTCGATTCCGCAGATACGCAGTATTTT.

The genes are TRBV15 and TRBJ1-3, with D unresolved. The CDR3 runs to 14 residues. CDR1 and CDR2 from the germline V gene are LNHNV and YYDKDF (reference sequence). V was cut by 4 bases and J by 0 bases, with 7 bases left in between. The CDR3 DNA reads TGTGCCACCAGCATGGGCTTCTCTGGAAACACCATATATTTT. Translated, it gives CATSMGFSGNTIYF.

The V gene is TRBV5-6, the J gene TRBJ2-7; D remains unclear. Trimming took 0 bases from V and 3 from J, leaving 7 bases between them. The germline V gene encodes CDR1 SGHDT and CDR2 YYEEEE. The CDR3 covers 13 residues. CDR3 sequence: CASSLGSNYEQYF. CDR3 in DNA: TGTGCCAGCAGCTTGGGGAGCAACTACGAGCAGTACTTC.

The chain carries TRBV4-1 and TRBJ2-2, with TRBD2 identical over 13 bases. J was trimmed by 1 base and V by 0 bases; bases with no gene match: 11. The CDR3 is made up of 21 amino acids. Germline CDR1 and CDR2: MGHRA and YSYEKL. The CDR3 DNA follows: TGCGCCAGCAGCCAAGATCAGTCAGGACTAGCGGGGGCCGGGAACACCGGGGAGCTGTTTTTT. Protein: CASSQDQSGLAGAGNTGELFF.

This rearrangement joins TRBV2 to TRBJ1-3; D not certain. Germline values: CDR1 SNHLY, CDR2 FYNNEI. The CDR3 is 13 amino acids. Deletions cut 5 bases from V and 4 bases from J, with 9 bases between. The CDR3, as DNA: TGTGCCAGCAGTAAGGGAGTGGGAAACACCATATATTTT. This translates into CASSKGVGNTIYF.

This clone showed up just once. The chain uses TRBV9 and TRBJ2-1; D might be TRBD1 (6 bases). Trimming cost V 3 bases and J 4 bases, with 14 bases left between them. CDR1 and CDR2 from the germline V gene are SGDLS and YYNGEE. CDR3 length: 15 residues. CDR3 sequence (DNA): TGTGCCAGCAGCGCTCAGGGGACCCAGTACAATGAGCAGTTCTTC. The encoded protein is CASSAQGTQYNEQFF.

V usage is TRBV3-1 (or the pseudogene TRBV3-2) and J usage is TRBJ1-4; D call uncertain. Germline V lookup: CDR1 LGHDT, CDR2 YNNKEL (reference sequence). V lost 2 bases, J lost 12 bases, and 7 bases lay in between. This CDR3 has 11 residues. CDR3 in amino acids: CASSQRGELFF. CDR3 DNA sequence: TGTGCCAGCAGCCAACGGGGAGAACTGTTTTTT.

V gene TRBV14 combines with J gene TRBJ1-2; D uncertain. The length of the CDR3 is 15 residues. Trimming left V 4 bases short and J 1 base short, with 13 bases between. Per germline, CDR1 SGHDN and CDR2 FVKESK. Here the CDR3 DNA reads TGTGCCAGCAGCCCCCCGGGAACTAATAACTATGGCTACACCTTC. It is translated as CASSPPGTNNYGYTF.

The chain links TRBV6-1 to TRBJ1-5, with D perhaps TRBD1 (6 bases). The germline V gene encodes CDR1 MNHNS and CDR2 SASEGT. The CDR3 is made up of 16 amino acids. V was cut by 6 bases and J by 1 base, with 16 bases left in between. The CDR3 nucleotides are TGTGCCAGCAGGGAACAAGGACAGAGCAGCAATCAGCCCCAGCATTTT. This translates into CASREQGQSSNQPQHF.

The DNA of the CDR3 is TGCGCCAGCAGCCAGGGACAGGGGGCCGTGGTCTATGGCTACACCTTC. This translates into CASSQGQGAVVYGYTF. The chain has TRBV4-1 and TRBJ1-2, with 12 bases aligning to TRBD1. V shed 3 bases and J 4 bases; nucleotides not matched to a gene: 6. This CDR3 is built from 16 residues. The germline V gene encodes CDR1 MGHRA and CDR2 YSYEKL.

This sequence joins TRBV4-2 and TRBJ2-3; 7 nucleotides agree with TRBD2. CDR3 length: 14 residues. The germline CDR1 and CDR2 sequences are LGHNA and YNFKEQ. J was trimmed by 2 bases and V by 5 bases; bases with no gene match: 4. CDR3 in DNA: TGTGCCAGCAGCGATAGCGGGTACACAGATACGCAGTATTTT. Translated, it gives CASSDSGYTDTQYF.

This chain joins TRBV6-5 and TRBJ2-4, with 12 bases that match TRBD2. Trimming removed 6 bases from V and 8 bases from J; junction bases left unmatched: 8. CDR3 size: 15 residues. CDR1 MNHEY and CDR2 SVGAGI come from the germline V gene. CDR3 region: CASRSTSGGSDIQYF. The CDR3 DNA reads as TGTGCCAGCAGATCTACTAGCGGGGGGTCGGACATTCAGTACTTC.

This chain uses TRBV19 with TRBJ2-2, with D possibly TRBD2 on 6 matching bases. The CDR3 length is 19 residues. Germline V gene lookup returns CDR1 LNHDA and CDR2 SQIVND (reference sequence). V was clipped by 8 bases and J by 1 base, with 26 bases between them. In nucleotides, the CDR3 is TGTGCCAGTGAGACCGGGACGGACTACGTTGCTCGGAACACCGGGGAGCTGTTTTTT. This gives the protein CASETGTDYVARNTGELFF.

CDR3 sequence: CAISGTSADTQYF. CDR3 bases: TGCGCCATTTCCGGGACTAGTGCAGATACGCAGTATTTT. This chain links TRBV10-1 with TRBJ2-3, with 8 bases matching TRBD2. The CDR3 covers 13 residues. V trimming: 10 bases; J trimming: 4 bases; junction bases outside the gene matches: 7. Germline lookup yields CDR1 WNHNN and CDR2 SYGVQD (reference sequence).

The V call is TRBV10-2, the J call TRBJ2-3; 8 bases map to TRBD1. The CDR3 consists of 14 residues. Germline V CDR1 and CDR2: WSHSY, SAAADI. The ends lost 6 bases at V and 2 bases at J; junction bases unmatched: 4. DNA of the CDR3: TGCGCCAGCAGGGGACAGGTATCCACAGATACGCAGTATTTT. Protein product: CASRGQVSTDTQYF.

This rearrangement joins TRBV5-4 to TRBJ1-2; TRBD1 might be the D (6 bases). V lost 4 bases to trimming and J lost 5 bases, with 15 bases between them. Per germline, CDR1 SGHNT and CDR2 YYREEE (reference sequence). CDR3 length equals 14 residues. CDR3 DNA sequence: TGTGCCAGCAGCCCGGGACACCAGACTTATGGCTACACCTTC. Protein sequence: CASSPGHQTYGYTF.

This chain uses TRBV7-7 with TRBJ2-5; tentative D call: TRBD2 (5 bases). Trimming shortened V by 1 base and J by 5 bases, and 17 bases separated the two germline ends. This CDR3 has 16 residues. CDR1 SSHAT and CDR2 FNYEAQ come from the germline V gene (reference sequence). This CDR3 reads CASSLEVGNPGETQYF. CDR3 sequence (DNA): TGTGCCAGCAGCTTAGAGGTTGGCAACCCGGGGGAGACCCAGTACTTC.

The V and J genes are TRBV5-1 and TRBJ1-1; no clear D gene. This CDR3 has 14 amino acids. The germline V gene has CDR1 SGHRS and CDR2 YFSETQ. Trimming took off 4 bases at V and 3 bases at J, with 13 bases between the two ends. The CDR3 loop is CASSETSGYTEAFF. The CDR3 nucleotides read TGCGCCAGCAGCGAGACTAGCGGGTACACTGAAGCTTTCTTT. Using reference TRBV5-1 and TRBJ1-1 for the parts outside the CDR3, the full variable domain is KAGVTQTPRYLIKTRGQQVTLSCSPISGHRSVSWYQQTPGQGLQFLFEYFSETQRNKGNFPGRFSGRQFSNSRSEMNVSTLELGDSALYLCASSETSGYTEAFFGQGTRLTVV.

The genes are TRBV14 and TRBJ1-4, with D maybe TRBD1 (6 bases). Germline V gene data show CDR1 as SGHDN and CDR2 as FVKESK. The length of the CDR3 is 13 residues. V lost 6 bases, J lost 5 bases, and 10 bases lay in between. CDR3 in DNA: TGTGCCAGCAGGCGGACAGCAAATGAAAAACTGTTTTTT. Translated: CASRRTANEKLFF.

The chain carries TRBV11-3 and TRBJ1-1; D is perhaps TRBD1 (6 bases). The V and J ends lost 2 bases and 4 bases respectively, with 8 bases between them. The CDR3 sequence is 13 residues long. Germline V gene data show CDR1 as SGHNT and CDR2 as YENEEA. CDR3 residues: CASSLTGLTEAFF. In nucleotides, the CDR3 is TGTGCCAGCAGCTTAACAGGGCTCACTGAAGCTTTCTTT.

V usage is TRBV10-1 and J usage is TRBJ2-3; weak D call: TRBD2 (6 bases). Germline V gene sequence: CDR1 WNHNN, CDR2 SYGVQD (reference sequence). The CDR3 length is 13 residues. Trimming pared 4 bases from V and 7 bases from J, leaving 12 bases between. CDR3 nucleotides: TGCGCCAGCAGTGTACCGGGGGTGAATACGCAGTATTTT. It codes for CASSVPGVNTQYF.

This clone was recorded a few times. This sequence joins TRBV10-2 and TRBJ2-3; tentatively, D is TRBD2 (5 bases). Looked up from germline, CDR1 is WSHSY and CDR2 is SAAADI. Deletions cut 2 bases from V and 4 bases from J, with 16 bases between. This CDR3 contains 16 residues. This CDR3 reads CASSESGTFPPDTQYF. The CDR3 nucleotides read TGCGCCAGCAGTGAGAGCGGAACTTTCCCGCCAGATACGCAGTATTTT.

The J gene is TRBJ2-5, the V gene TRBV7-3; 10 positions match TRBD2. CDR3 length equals 17 residues. V shed 5 bases and J 2 bases; nucleotides not matched to a gene: 11. Germline CDR1 reads SGHTA; CDR2 reads FQGTGA. Here the CDR3 reads CASSPGLTSGLQETQYF. CDR3 DNA sequence: TGTGCCAGCAGCCCGGGCTTGACTAGCGGGCTGCAAGAGACCCAGTACTTC.

This sequence joins TRBV10-3 and TRBJ2-3; D is unresolved. The CDR3 sequence is 15 residues long. Per the germline V gene, CDR1 is ENHRY and CDR2 is SYGVKD. The V gene lost 4 bases and the J gene lost 0 bases, with 11 bases spanning the gap. The CDR3 is CAISGGVPSTDTQYF. CDR3 nucleotide sequence: TGTGCCATCAGTGGCGGAGTGCCTAGCACAGATACGCAGTATTTT.

This chain links TRBV27 with TRBJ2-7, with TRBD1 matching 10 bases. With V trimmed by 6 bases and J by 1 base, 12 bases remained unmatched. Germline CDR1 MNHEY, CDR2 SMNVEV (reference sequence). There are 17 residues in the CDR3. The CDR3 here is CASRPRPGQGMSYEQYF. The CDR3 DNA reads TGTGCCAGCAGACCACGACCGGGACAGGGGATGTCCTACGAGCAGTACTTC.